What follows describes a single T cell receptor (beta chain). Its antigen is as yet unknown. The source of the sample is a study of cytomegalovirus exposure and HLA in healthy donors. The study's findings and limits: The number of N-insertions in an Asian-associated ancestry cluster was reportedly below the approximately 680-donor mean in a later analysis. Of the V segments, some could not be distinguished, including TRBV6-2 and TRBV6-3, and were excluded.

Healthy donors of bone marrow made up the group. The CDR3 is 14 amino acids. Trimming pared 5 bases from V and 7 bases from J, leaving 15 bases between. Germline V CDR1 and CDR2: SGHVS, FQNEAQ. PCR involved 60 Vbeta and 13 Jbeta primers. The protocol was immunoSEQ multiplex PCR, while the TCRdb copy is restricted to in-frame clones and leaves out a portion. The sample yields 200,000 to 250,000 clones, 75% to 85% seen once. The V gene is TRBV7-8, the J gene TRBJ1-5; D unclear. The clonotype comes from a woman between 55 and 75 years old in good health and CMV-seropositive. Material: PBMCs. CDR3 in DNA: TGTGCCAGCAGCGTTAACACACACGGGCAGCCCCAGCATTTT. This gives the protein CASSVNTHGQPQHF.